This is a list of T cell receptor beta chains from one sample in a study of blood T cell repertoires in COVID-19. The repertoire was sequenced with immunoSEQ multiplex PCR; TCRdb's copy has only in-frame clones and lacks some. The data show 80,000 to 90,000 clones, roughly 86% seen once. Sequencing input: peripheral blood. These receptors all stem from a man aged 35 to 55 with acute or convalescent COVID-19. Both conserved end residues are part of each CDR3. The order of the fields is J gene, D gene, clone size, V gene, CDR3 protein, CDR3 DNA. D genes are given only for firm matches. Clone size is given for some rows only: seen once, a few or many times, or a class if the clone is expanded.

J gene: TRBJ2-7
D gene: NA
clone size: NA
V gene: TRBV18
CDR3 protein: CASSPERGSYEQYF
CDR3 DNA: TGTGCCAGCTCACCAGAAAGGGGGAGCTACGAGCAGTACTTC

J gene: TRBJ2-1
D gene: NA
clone size: NA
V gene: TRBV18
CDR3 protein: CASSPGGANWNEQFF
CDR3 DNA: TGTGCCAGCTCACCAGGGGGGGCTAATTGGAATGAGCAGTTCTTC

J gene: TRBJ2-7
D gene: NA
clone size: few
V gene: TRBV6-6
CDR3 protein: CASSFDSYEQYF
CDR3 DNA: TGTGCCAGCAGCTTCGACAGCTACGAGCAGTACTTC

J gene: TRBJ1-1
D gene: NA
clone size: NA
V gene: TRBV10-3
CDR3 protein: CAIRLNKNTEAFF
CDR3 DNA: TGTGCCATCAGGTTAAACAAGAACACTGAAGCTTTCTTT

J gene: TRBJ1-2
D gene: NA
clone size: NA
V gene: TRBV18
CDR3 protein: CASSPRAGDHLYGYTF
CDR3 DNA: TGTGCCAGCTCACCAAGGGCAGGGGACCACCTCTATGGCTACACCTTC

J gene: TRBJ1-3
D gene: TRBD1
clone size: once
V gene: TRBV19
CDR3 protein: CASGTVSGNTIYF
CDR3 DNA: TGTGCCAGTGGGACAGTCTCTGGAAACACCATATATTTT

J gene: TRBJ1-6
D gene: TRBD1
clone size: NA
V gene: TRBV27
CDR3 protein: CASSFAGGDRSPLHF
CDR3 DNA: TGTGCCAGCAGTTTCGCAGGGGGCGACCGTTCACCCCTCCACTTT

J gene: TRBJ1-5
D gene: NA
clone size: NA
V gene: TRBV6-2/TRBV6-3
CDR3 protein: CASSNRRGSNQPQHF
CDR3 DNA: TGTGCCAGCAGCAACCGGCGGGGGAGCAATCAGCCCCAGCATTTT

J gene: TRBJ1-2
D gene: TRBD1
clone size: NA
V gene: TRBV5-6
CDR3 protein: CASSLHRGRYDYGYTF
CDR3 DNA: TGTGCCAGCAGCCTGCACAGGGGGCGATACGACTATGGCTACACCTTC

J gene: TRBJ1-1
D gene: NA
clone size: NA
V gene: TRBV7-8
CDR3 protein: CASSLPGGQLNTEAFF
CDR3 DNA: TGTGCCAGCAGCTTACCGGGCGGACAGTTGAACACTGAAGCTTTCTTT

J gene: TRBJ2-5
D gene: TRBD2
clone size: NA
V gene: TRBV30
CDR3 protein: CAWGGLAGETQYF
CDR3 DNA: TGTGCCTGGGGGGGACTAGCGGGAGAGACCCAGTACTTC

J gene: TRBJ1-1
D gene: NA
clone size: NA
V gene: TRBV6-5
CDR3 protein: CASRWERNTEAFF
CDR3 DNA: TGTGCCAGCAGATGGGAGAGGAACACTGAAGCTTTCTTT

J gene: TRBJ2-7
D gene: NA
clone size: NA
V gene: TRBV5-1
CDR3 protein: CASSSLGDHGGEQYF
CDR3 DNA: TGCGCCAGCAGCTCATTAGGGGACCACGGAGGGGAGCAGTACTTC

J gene: TRBJ1-2
D gene: NA
clone size: few
V gene: TRBV7-9
CDR3 protein: CASSLVASAGGYTF
CDR3 DNA: TGTGCCAGCAGCTTAGTTGCCTCCGCTGGCGGCTACACCTTC

J gene: TRBJ2-3
D gene: TRBD2
clone size: NA
V gene: TRBV11-2
CDR3 protein: CASSLVGIGGSGRTDTQYF
CDR3 DNA: TGTGCCAGCAGCTTAGTGGGTATCGGGGGGTCTGGGCGGACAGATACGCAGTATTTT

J gene: TRBJ1-1
D gene: NA
clone size: NA
V gene: TRBV19
CDR3 protein: CASSIAGENTEAFF
CDR3 DNA: TGTGCCAGTAGTATAGCAGGGGAGAACACTGAAGCTTTCTTT

J gene: TRBJ2-7
D gene: TRBD1
clone size: few
V gene: TRBV10-1
CDR3 protein: CASSEGTGYYEQYF
CDR3 DNA: TGCGCCAGCAGTGAAGGGACAGGGTACTACGAGCAGTACTTC

J gene: TRBJ2-7
D gene: TRBD1
clone size: NA
V gene: TRBV11-3
CDR3 protein: CASSSSTGSEQYF
CDR3 DNA: TGTGCCAGCAGCTCCTCGACAGGGAGCGAGCAGTACTTC

J gene: TRBJ2-3
D gene: TRBD1
clone size: NA
V gene: TRBV24-1
CDR3 protein: CATSGVGQGTDTQYF
CDR3 DNA: TGTGCCACCAGTGGGGTCGGACAGGGCACAGATACGCAGTATTTT

J gene: TRBJ1-2
D gene: NA
clone size: NA
V gene: TRBV7-2
CDR3 protein: CASSETSQNYGYTF
CDR3 DNA: TGTGCCAGCAGCGAGACAAGCCAAAACTATGGCTACACCTTC

J gene: TRBJ1-4
D gene: TRBD1
clone size: once
V gene: TRBV18
CDR3 protein: CASRTGGANEKLFF
CDR3 DNA: TGTGCCAGCCGGACAGGGGGCGCTAATGAAAAACTGTTTTTT

J gene: TRBJ1-4
D gene: TRBD1
clone size: NA
V gene: TRBV5-1
CDR3 protein: CASSGTASTNEKLFF
CDR3 DNA: TGCGCCAGCAGCGGGACAGCGTCAACTAATGAAAAACTGTTTTTT

J gene: TRBJ1-1
D gene: NA
clone size: NA
V gene: TRBV5-1
CDR3 protein: CASFRGQNTEAFF
CDR3 DNA: TGCGCCAGCTTCAGGGGACAGAACACTGAAGCTTTCTTT

J gene: TRBJ1-2
D gene: TRBD1
clone size: NA
V gene: TRBV6-6
CDR3 protein: CASSYGQGQRYGYTF
CDR3 DNA: TGTGCCAGCAGTTACGGACAGGGCCAAAGATATGGCTACACCTTC

J gene: TRBJ1-4
D gene: NA
clone size: few
V gene: TRBV6-5
CDR3 protein: CASGTQQATNEKLFF
CDR3 DNA: TGTGCCAGCGGGACACAACAGGCAACTAATGAAAAACTGTTTTTT

J gene: TRBJ2-7
D gene: TRBD2
clone size: NA
V gene: TRBV11-3
CDR3 protein: CASSPGLAGAYEQYF
CDR3 DNA: TGTGCCAGCAGCCCTGGACTAGCCGGGGCCTACGAGCAGTACTTC

J gene: TRBJ1-2
D gene: TRBD1
clone size: NA
V gene: TRBV5-8
CDR3 protein: CASSFQGASPNYGYTF
CDR3 DNA: TGTGCCAGCAGCTTCCAGGGGGCTTCCCCTAACTATGGCTACACCTTC

J gene: TRBJ1-2
D gene: NA
clone size: NA
V gene: TRBV6-1
CDR3 protein: CASSEFYGTVYGYTF
CDR3 DNA: TGTGCCAGCAGTGAATTTTACGGGACTGTCTATGGCTACACCTTC

J gene: TRBJ1-6
D gene: TRBD1
clone size: NA
V gene: TRBV5-1
CDR3 protein: CASSFGTGTGGSRSPLHF
CDR3 DNA: TGCGCCAGCAGCTTTGGGACCGGGACAGGGGGAAGTAGGTCACCCCTCCACTTT

J gene: TRBJ1-2
D gene: NA
clone size: NA
V gene: TRBV29-1
CDR3 protein: CSVRSSGNYGYTF
CDR3 DNA: TGCAGCGTCCGCTCTTCGGGGAACTATGGCTACACCTTC

J gene: TRBJ1-6
D gene: TRBD1
clone size: NA
V gene: TRBV6-5
CDR3 protein: CASSLDRGSYNSPLHF
CDR3 DNA: TGTGCCAGCAGTTTGGACAGGGGGTCCTATAATTCACCCCTCCACTTT